This T cell receptor (beta chain) derives from a study of OX40 agonist ivuxolimab in advanced cancers. Some clones are missing from TCRdb's copy, which holds only in-frame ones; the method was immunoSEQ multiplex PCR. Among about 84,000 clones listed, 90% to 95% were seen once. The CDR3 contains 13 residues. The germline gives CDR1 MNHNY, CDR2 SVGAGI (reference sequence). V lost 5 bases and J lost 7; bases outside the gene matches: 6. This sequence joins TRBV6-6 and TRBJ2-7; 9 bases match TRBD1. This sequence originates from an adult with an advanced solid tumor such as melanoma, head and neck, liver or kidney cancer. This material consisted of CD4+ or CD8+ T cells sorted from blood, taken in a trial of the OX40 agonist ivuxolimab. This CDR3 is CASSPQGAKEQYF. In DNA form, the CDR3 reads TGTGCCAGCAGTCCACAGGGGGCGAAGGAGCAGTACTTC.